The following is a T cell receptor beta chain sequence with its context. The antigen remains undetermined. The data belong to a study of radiation and T cells in renal cell carcinoma. Whole-study findings and limits: From baseline, blood top tumor clonotypes peaked at 2 weeks post-radiation. Pretreatment tumor biopsies were lacking, so baseline clonotypes are unknown.

The protocol was immunoSEQ multiplex PCR, while the TCRdb copy is restricted to in-frame clones and leaves out a portion. The sample records some 95,000 clones, approximately 86% being singletons. The time point was: baseline pretreatment blood. As for treatment: 15 Gy SBRT to primary tumor, nephrectomy 4 weeks later. This CDR3 contains 12 residues. Looked up from germline, CDR1 is MNHEY and CDR2 is SMNVEV (reference sequence). V was shortened by 4 bases and J by 4 bases, with 7 bases between the two germline ends. The sequence was collected from a man in his forties or fifties with renal cell carcinoma. The sequenced sample was blood, obtained from a patient whose treatment included radiotherapy and nephrectomy. This sequence joins TRBV27 and TRBJ1-2, with a weak D call TRBD1 (5 bases). The DNA for the CDR3 is TGTGCCAGCAGTTGGGGGGGCTATGGCTACACCTTC. This sequence encodes CASSWGGYGYTF.